The 31 T cell receptor beta chains reported below all come from one sample, sequenced in a study of identical twins. One entry per CDR3 protein, called by TCRdb with MiXCR from the 5' RACE reads. The profile covers 500,000 to 650,000 distinct CDR3 sequences, with 7.1% appearing a single time and approximately 1.5% taken by the ten largest. These data were likewise used in another study, on yellow fever vaccine responses in identical twins.

What was sequenced was PBMCs. All receptors come from a woman under 30 in good health.

This chain uses TRBV20-1 with TRBJ2-1; D is unresolved. Germline V gene sequence: CDR1 DFQATT, CDR2 SNEGSKA (reference sequence). The CDR3 is 14 amino acids. With 3 bases removed from V and 0 bases from J, the gap between germline ends came to 9 bases. This chain's CDR3 is CSARPISSYNEQFF. CDR3 nucleotides: TGCAGTGCTAGGCCCATAAGCTCCTACAATGAGCAGTTCTTC.

The chain combines TRBV6-1 with TRBJ2-5, with a tentative D call TRBD1 (5 bases). CDR3 length equals 15 residues. Trimming cost V 6 bases and J 3 bases, with 17 bases left between them. Germline CDR1 is MNHNS and CDR2 is SASEGT. Here the CDR3 reads CASSPLRTQKETQYF. CDR3 in DNA: TGTGCCAGCAGCCCTTTAAGGACACAAAAAGAGACCCAGTACTTC.

The chain couples TRBV12-3 or TRBV12-4 to TRBJ2-7; 7 positions agree with TRBD2. The V gene end was trimmed by 5 bases and the J gene end by 5 bases; junction bases not matched to a gene: 9. The CDR3 has 14 amino acids. CDR3 DNA sequence: TGTGCCAGCAGTCTGACTAGCCGAGTCCACGAGCAGTACTTC. It encodes CASSLTSRVHEQYF.

This clonotype was seen a handful of times. The CDR3 nucleotides read TGTGCCAGCAGTTTAGGAAGGAATTTAGGCTACACCTTC. Translated: CASSLGRNLGYTF. The chain recombines TRBV28 with TRBJ1-2, with D unresolved. CDR1 and CDR2 from the germline V gene are MDHEN and SYDVKM. V lost 2 bases and J 8 bases, leaving 12 bases between the germline ends. This CDR3 has 13 amino acids.

V usage is TRBV3-1 and J usage is TRBJ2-3; unclear D gene. The germline V and J ends were trimmed by 0 bases and 3 bases, with 10 bases remaining between them. The CDR3 covers 15 residues. Germline V gene data show CDR1 as LGHDT and CDR2 as YNNKEL (reference sequence). Written as DNA, the CDR3 is TGTGCCAGCAGCCAAGACTTATCGGCGACAGATACGCAGTATTTT. As protein: CASSQDLSATDTQYF.

This clonotype was observed many times. The chain combines TRBV12-3 or TRBV12-4 with TRBJ1-5; weak D call: TRBD1 (5 bases). Trimming took off 7 bases at V and 1 base at J, with 14 bases between the two ends. CDR3 size: 15 residues. The CDR3 region is CASTVSGDSNQPQHF. CDR3 nucleotide sequence: TGTGCCAGCACCGTTTCTGGGGACAGCAATCAGCCCCAGCATTTT.

This clonotype has more than one count but fewer than ten. The chain carries TRBV7-9 and TRBJ1-2; D not certain. Germline CDR1 SEHNR, CDR2 FQNEAQ (reference sequence). CDR3 length: 15 residues. V gave up 0 bases and J gave up 8 bases, with 16 bases separating them. The CDR3 region is CASSLAQRTDGGYTF. The CDR3 nucleotides are TGTGCCAGCAGCTTAGCGCAGAGGACGGACGGCGGCTACACCTTC. The variable domain in full, completed from reference TRBV7-9 and TRBJ1-2, reads DTGVSQNPRHKITKRGQNVTFRCDPISEHNRLYWYRQTLGQGPEFLTYFQNEAQLEKSRLLSDRFSAERPKGSFSTLEIQRTEQGDSAMYLCASSLAQRTDGGYTFGSGTRLTVV.

The rearrangement joins TRBV4-2 to TRBJ2-2, with TRBD2 matching over 13 bases. Trimming removed 1 base from V and 0 bases from J; junction bases left unmatched: 2. Germline V gene lookup returns CDR1 LGHNA and CDR2 YNFKEQ. The CDR3 covers 18 residues. CDR3 residues: CASSQGLAGGPNTGELFF. CDR3 in DNA: TGTGCCAGCAGCCAAGGACTAGCGGGAGGCCCGAACACCGGGGAGCTGTTTTTT.

This clonotype was detected many times. The gene calls are TRBV7-9 and TRBJ2-1; no definite D call. V was cut by 11 bases and J by 12 bases, with 26 bases left in between. This CDR3 spans 14 amino acids. Germline V gives CDR1 SEHNR, CDR2 FQNEAQ (reference sequence). The CDR3 sequence is CAENAYPTIHGQFF. DNA for the CDR3: TGTGCCGAGAACGCATACCCGACAATCCATGGGCAGTTCTTC.

In this sample, this clonotype turned up many times. The chain carries TRBV11-2 and TRBJ1-4; unclear D gene. Germline-derived CDR1 and CDR2 are SGHAT and FQNNGV. V was trimmed by 2 bases and J by 0 bases, leaving 10 bases between them. The CDR3 totals 16 residues. The CDR3 spells CASSLRWGATNEKLFF. The CDR3 nucleotides are TGTGCCAGCAGCTTACGGTGGGGAGCAACTAATGAAAAACTGTTTTTT.

This clonotype was seen at least ten times. J is TRBJ1-6 and V is TRBV12-3 or TRBV12-4; D might be TRBD1 (6 bases). The V and J ends lost 7 bases and 9 bases respectively, with 16 bases between them. This CDR3 contains 14 residues. The CDR3 sequence is CASTLQGMGSPLHF. In DNA form, the CDR3 reads TGTGCCAGCACCCTTCAGGGGATGGGTTCACCCCTCCACTTT.

V gene TRBV7-7 combines with J gene TRBJ2-7; 8 bases fit TRBD1. The CDR3 sequence is 15 residues long. The trim removed 6 bases at V and 5 bases at J, leaving 12 bases unmatched. Germline loops: CDR1 SSHAT, CDR2 FNYEAQ (reference sequence). The CDR3 coding sequence is TGTGCCAGCAGTTCCACCGGGACAGGAAAAAACGAGCAGTACGTC. This sequence encodes CASSSTGTGKNEQYV.

This clonotype showed up many times. The chain combines TRBV28 with TRBJ2-6; 8 bases are shared with TRBD1. Germline assignment: CDR1 MDHEN and CDR2 SYDVKM. The CDR3 loop spans 15 amino acids. V dropped 4 bases and J dropped 2; count of bases not matched to a gene: 1. The CDR3 here is CASSSGGAGANVLTF. The CDR3 coding sequence is TGTGCCAGCAGTTCAGGGGGCGCTGGGGCCAACGTCCTGACTTTC.

The table lists this clonotype with many counts. The chain joins TRBV2 to TRBJ2-1; D gene uncertain. Trimming took off 3 bases at V and 5 bases at J, with 5 bases between the two ends. Germline lookup yields CDR1 SNHLY and CDR2 FYNNEI. This CDR3 spans 12 amino acids. CDR3 DNA: TGTGCCAGCAGTGACGGAAACAATGAGCAGTTCTTC. Translation: CASSDGNNEQFF.

In this sample, this clonotype turned up a few times. The gene calls are TRBV2 and TRBJ2-3, with 8 positions matching TRBD2. Germline CDR1 is SNHLY and CDR2 is FYNNEI. The trim removed 5 bases at V and 5 bases at J, leaving 9 bases unmatched. This CDR3 has 15 amino acids. CDR3 sequence: CASSSGLVSGDTQYF. The CDR3 DNA is TGTGCCAGCAGTTCGGGACTAGTATCGGGAGATACGCAGTATTTT.

This clonotype was seen only a few times. The chain links TRBV12-3 or TRBV12-4 to TRBJ2-3; 11 bases match TRBD2. Trimming removed 5 bases from V and 2 bases from J; junction bases left unmatched: 6. The length of the CDR3 is 16 residues. CDR3 region: CASSTGTSGPTDTQYF. The CDR3 DNA sequence: TGTGCCAGCAGTACTGGGACTAGCGGACCCACAGATACGCAGTATTTT.

This clonotype was seen many times. The chain recombines TRBV15 with TRBJ2-7, with 10 bases that match TRBD2. This CDR3 has 16 residues. The V segment lost 3 bases and the J segment 2 bases; nucleotides outside the gene matches: 7. The germline V gene encodes CDR1 LNHNV and CDR2 YYDKDF (reference sequence). The DNA for the CDR3 is TGTGCCACCAGCAGTAGACTAGCGGGTGACACCTACGAGCAGTACTTC. Translating gives CATSSRLAGDTYEQYF. Drawing the rest from reference TRBV15 and TRBJ2-7, the complete variable domain is DAMVIQNPRYQVTQFGKPVTLSCSQTLNHNVMYWYQQKSSQAPKLLFHYYDKDFNNEADTPDNFQSRRPNTSFCFLDIRSPGLGDTAMYLCATSSRLAGDTYEQYFGPGTRLTVT.

This clonotype was picked up many times. The chain couples TRBV4-1 to TRBJ2-3; D is unresolved. Germline CDR1 MGHRA, CDR2 YSYEKL. The CDR3 length is 14 residues. V was trimmed by 0 bases and J by 2 bases, leaving 6 bases between them. The CDR3 sequence: CASSQEGFTDTQYF. CDR3 nucleotides: TGCGCCAGCAGCCAAGAGGGGTTCACAGATACGCAGTATTTT.

Many counts were recorded for this clonotype. The chain recombines TRBV20-1 with TRBJ2-7; TRBD2 might be the D (6 bases). Trimming took 6 bases from V and 4 from J, leaving 19 bases between them. The CDR3 is 14 residues long. Per germline, CDR1 DFQATT and CDR2 SNEGSKA (reference sequence). The CDR3 DNA reads TGCAGTGCCCTCCACTCGGGGGACCTGTACGAGCAGTACTTC. Its translation is CSALHSGDLYEQYF.

This clonotype was counted between two and nine times. The rearrangement links TRBV2 to TRBJ2-1; 8 nucleotides align to TRBD2. The length of the CDR3 is 14 residues. The V gene's germline CDR1 is SNHLY and CDR2 FYNNEI. V lost 4 bases to trimming and J lost 8 bases; unmatched junction nucleotides: 7. CDR3 in DNA: TGTGCCAGCAGTGTGAGCGGGAGCGTCTATGAGCAGTTCTTC. This gives the protein CASSVSGSVYEQFF.

This clonotype was counted many times. This rearrangement joins TRBV3-1 to TRBJ2-1, with D possibly matching TRBD2 (6 bases). CDR3 length equals 15 residues. V dropped 4 bases and J dropped 6 bases, with 16 bases sitting between them. Germline V CDR1 and CDR2: LGHDT, YNNKEL (reference sequence). The CDR3 coding sequence is TGTGCCAGCAGCCTCTCCGGAGGGGCCCTCAATGAGCAGTTCTTC. This codes for CASSLSGGALNEQFF.

At least ten counts were recorded for this clonotype. The chain joins TRBV20-1 to TRBJ2-7; 10 nucleotides align to TRBD2. Germline V lookup: CDR1 DFQATT, CDR2 SNEGSKA (reference sequence). The CDR3 is made up of 14 amino acids. V shed 3 bases and J 7 bases; nucleotides not matched to a gene: 9. The CDR3 is CSASRLAGEGEQYF. The CDR3 DNA sequence: TGCAGTGCTAGTCGGCTAGCGGGAGAGGGGGAGCAGTACTTC.

The table lists this clonotype with a few counts. The chain has TRBV15 and TRBJ2-3; no definite D call. V gave up 0 bases and J gave up 6 bases, with 10 bases separating them. This CDR3 spans 14 amino acids. In germline, CDR1 is LNHNV, CDR2 YYDKDF (reference sequence). CDR3 in amino acids: CATSRDLPSDTQYF. CDR3 nucleotides: TGTGCCACCAGCAGAGATTTACCCTCGGATACGCAGTATTTT.

The V call is TRBV3-1, the J call TRBJ2-5, with 7 bases lining up with TRBD2. The CDR3 runs 15 residues. V gave up 4 bases and J gave up 2 bases; unmatched junction bases: 7. The germline gives CDR1 LGHDT, CDR2 YNNKEL (reference sequence). The CDR3 sequence is CASSPTGGFQETQYF. The CDR3 DNA reads TGTGCCAGCAGCCCCACCGGGGGGTTTCAAGAGACCCAGTACTTC.

The J gene is TRBJ2-1, the V gene TRBV20-1; D tentatively reads TRBD1 or TRBD2 (7 bases each). Germline CDR1 and CDR2: DFQATT and SNEGSKA (reference sequence). The length of the CDR3 is 14 residues. Trimming stripped 8 bases from V and 4 bases from J, with 18 bases between. CDR3 protein: CSPGGAGVYNEQFF. The CDR3 bases are TGCAGTCCAGGGGGGGCGGGAGTATACAATGAGCAGTTCTTC.

This clonotype was observed many times. The rearrangement uses TRBV21-1 and TRBJ2-1; no DNA check was done on the table's D call, TRBD2. TRBV21-1 is reported as a pseudogene. The CDR3 is made up of 16 amino acids. The CDR3 region has the DNA TGTGCCAGCAGCAAAGCAGGCTCCCGCCTCCCTTTTGGGCAGTTCTTC. This sequence encodes CASSKAGSRLPFGQFF.

At least ten counts were recorded for this clonotype. This sequence joins TRBV10-1 and TRBJ1-2, with TRBD1 identical over 8 bases. CDR1 and CDR2 (germline): WNHNN, SYGVQD (reference sequence). The CDR3 covers 14 residues. V shed 4 bases and J 4 bases; nucleotides not matched to a gene: 5. The CDR3 spells CASSGTGTAYGYTF. The CDR3 DNA follows: TGCGCCAGCAGTGGGACAGGGACGGCCTATGGCTACACCTTC.

This clonotype was picked up many times. The rearrangement links TRBV12-3 or TRBV12-4 to TRBJ2-7; D may be TRBD1 (5 bases). This CDR3 has 14 amino acids. Trimming took off 2 bases at V and 3 bases at J, with 11 bases between the two ends. The chain's CDR3 is CASSLNPGNYEQYF. Written as DNA, the CDR3 is TGTGCCAGCAGTTTAAACCCAGGGAACTACGAGCAGTACTTC.

The V gene is TRBV6-9, the J gene TRBJ2-1; D is ambiguous. The CDR3 is made up of 14 amino acids. The germline gives CDR1 MNHGY, CDR2 SVAAGI. V gave up 7 bases and J gave up 6 bases, with 16 bases separating them. This CDR3 is CASTPCRAANEQFF. The DNA for the CDR3 is TGTGCCAGCACCCCGTGCCGGGCTGCCAATGAGCAGTTCTTC.

This clonotype appeared a few times. The chain carries TRBV5-5 and TRBJ1-2, with D perhaps TRBD1 (6 bases). CDR1 and CDR2 from the germline V gene are SGHKS and YYEKEE (reference sequence). This CDR3 has 16 residues. V was shortened by 2 bases and J by 2 bases, with 16 bases between the two germline ends. The CDR3 DNA follows: TGTGCCAGCAGCTTTAAATGGGACACCCAAAACTATGGCTACACCTTC. It encodes CASSFKWDTQNYGYTF.

This clonotype has at least ten counts. The J gene is TRBJ1-1, the V gene TRBV28; D is unclear. Looked up from germline, CDR1 is MDHEN and CDR2 is SYDVKM. This CDR3 is built from 14 residues. V lost 5 bases and J lost 1, with 11 bases in between. CDR3 DNA: TGTGCCAGCAGTATACATGACAAGAACACTGAAGCTTTCTTT. The encoded protein is CASSIHDKNTEAFF.